The sequence of this T cell receptor beta chain was determined in a study of response to subunit inactivated influenza vaccine. General study results and limits: The authors suggested that few new T cells are recruited per seasonal influenza vaccination.

TCRdb re-called the RT-PCR reads through MiXCR, storing one row per CDR3 protein. Of about 540,000 distinct CDR3 sequences in the sample, less than 25% were seen once. Germline V lookup: CDR1 SNHLY, CDR2 FYNNEI. This CDR3 is built from 14 residues. The ends were cut back, 7 bases at V and 4 bases at J, with 16 bases in the middle. Remarks on this clonotype: Antigen unknown.

A further study also used this sample, focusing on T cells expressing NK-cell markers. That work adds: 5'RACE template switching with UMIs generated TCR beta cDNA. Sequenced donors, eight in total, included seven who were HCMV-seropositive and one who was seronegative. As a fraction of CD8+ T cells, dominant NKG2C+ clonotypes reached about 1.0-7.5% in roughly 6 donors. The CD3+CD56-NKG2C+ fraction of several donors was also led by these clonotypes.

The TCR comes from a man aged 45 to 65 who received an inactivated influenza vaccine. The sequencing used CD4+ T cells sorted from PBMCs, collected roughly 12 days after vaccination. The chain uses TRBV2 and TRBJ2-5, with D possibly matching TRBD2 (7 bases). Here the CDR3 reads CASTRGAPGETQYF. The CDR3 DNA follows: TGTGCCAGCACTCGGGGGGCCCCGGGAGAGACCCAGTACTTC.